This T cell receptor beta chain appears in the sequencing data of a study of CD8+ T cells in alopecia areata. RNA extraction and reverse transcription yielded cDNA as sequencing template. Some clones are missing from TCRdb's copy, which holds only in-frame ones; the method was immunoSEQ multiplex PCR. The table lists 200,000 to 250,000 clones, under 70% of them singletons. This clone was seen just once. Treatment noted: oral pan-JAK inhibitor, 5-10 mg twice daily. The germline CDR1 and CDR2 sequences are MGHDK and SYGVNS. This CDR3 contains 17 residues. The V end was cut by 5 bases, the J end by 4 bases, with 21 bases between.

The source of this sequence is a human donor with alopecia areata. The starting material was CD4+ T cells sorted from blood, obtained at week 4, from a patient treated with tofacitinib. The chain carries TRBV25-1 and TRBJ2-4; D tentatively reads TRBD1 or TRBD2 (6 bases each). DNA for the CDR3: TGTGCCAGCAGTAAAGGATCGGGACGGAGGGGGAAAAACATTCAGTACTTC. Amino acids: CASSKGSGRRGKNIQYF.